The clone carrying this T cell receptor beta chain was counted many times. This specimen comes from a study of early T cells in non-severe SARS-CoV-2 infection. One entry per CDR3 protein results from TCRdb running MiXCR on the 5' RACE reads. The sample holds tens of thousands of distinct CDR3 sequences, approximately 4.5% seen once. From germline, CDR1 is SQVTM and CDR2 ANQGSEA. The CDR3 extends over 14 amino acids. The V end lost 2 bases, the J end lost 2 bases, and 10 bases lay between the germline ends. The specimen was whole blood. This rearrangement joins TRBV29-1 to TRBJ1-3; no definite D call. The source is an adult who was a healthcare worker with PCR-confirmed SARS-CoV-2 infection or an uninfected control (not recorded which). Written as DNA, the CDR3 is TGCAGCGTTGAACAGCATGCAACTGGAAACACCATATATTTT. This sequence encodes CSVEQHATGNTIYF.